This T cell receptor beta chain was observed in a study of read filtering for tumor transcriptome and immune sequencing. Per germline, CDR1 LGHDT and CDR2 YNNKEL (reference sequence). The CDR3 covers 12 residues. The V gene lost 4 bases and the J gene lost 4 bases, with 5 bases spanning the gap. Molecular barcoded adaptors covering alpha/delta and beta/gamma chains were used on 400 ng RNA. TCRdb reprocessed the reads via MiXCR and lists one record per CDR3 protein. In the table there are 600 or so distinct CDR3 sequences, about four fifths of which are singletons. The sequence came from a donor at least 40 years old with multiple myeloma. This table probably holds off-target reads from a library built for another chain. This rearrangement joins TRBV3-1 to TRBJ1-5; D is unclear. The specimen sequenced was a population of CD138-negative cells sorted from bone marrow. CDR3 loop: CASSRGNQPQHF. The CDR3, as DNA: TGTGCCAGCAGCCGAGGGAATCAGCCCCAGCATTTT.